This T cell receptor (beta chain) was obtained from a study of shared clonotypes between healthy human individuals. Assay used: immunoSEQ multiplex PCR; TCRdb lists only in-frame clones, some missing. The sample lists about 2 million clones, 95% occurring once. V was cut by 0 bases and J by 3 bases, with 5 bases left in between. The germline gives CDR1 ENHRY, CDR2 SYGVKD. The CDR3 sequence is 13 residues long. Sequences were obtained from naive CD4+ T cells sorted from blood. Subset denoted: CD45RA+ positively selected. The sequence was collected from a man younger than 30 in good health. The genes are TRBV10-3 and TRBJ2-5; D call uncertain. The CDR3 bases are TGTGCCATCAGTGAGTCACAGAAAGAGACCCAGTACTTC. Translating gives CAISESQKETQYF.